Presented here are 19 T cell receptor beta chains from one specimen sequenced in a study of T cells in Graves' hyperthyroidism and ophthalmopathy. The CDR3 regions of TCR beta were amplified from RNA transcripts. HTBI primers were used for first-round RT-PCR of the TCR CDR3. TCRdb redid the calling of the multiplex PCR reads with MiXCR, one entry per CDR3 protein. The sample carries hundreds of thousands of distinct CDR3 sequences, around 15% recorded once. Sequencing was performed on blood. The receptors were sampled from a woman under 30 with Graves' hyperthyroidism.

The chain couples TRBV27 to TRBJ1-4, with D unresolved. Germline CDR1 is MNHEY and CDR2 is SMNVEV (reference sequence). With 6 bases removed from V and 7 bases from J, the gap between germline ends came to 15 bases. The length of the CDR3 is 14 residues. The CDR3 sequence is CASSPQAVSEKLFF. The CDR3, as DNA: TGTGCCAGCAGCCCCCAAGCGGTTTCTGAAAAACTGTTTTTT.

This rearrangement joins TRBV19 to TRBJ1-1; no clear D. Germline lookup yields CDR1 LNHDA and CDR2 SQIVND (reference sequence). The CDR3 runs 16 residues. Trimming cost V 7 bases and J 1 base, with 19 bases left between them. This CDR3 reads CASMENLETKNTEAFF. Here the CDR3 DNA reads TGTGCCAGTATGGAAAACCTCGAGACAAAGAACACTGAAGCTTTCTTT.

Many counts were recorded for this clonotype. The V gene is TRBV4-3, the J gene TRBJ1-1; possibly TRBD1 for D (6 bases). The CDR3 extends over 15 amino acids. Germline V gene lookup returns CDR1 LGHNA and CDR2 YSLEER. V dropped 4 bases and J dropped 2 bases, with 14 bases sitting between them. In DNA form, the CDR3 reads TGCGCCAGCAGCCCTGTTGGACAGCCCAACACTGAAGCTTTCTTT. Its protein is CASSPVGQPNTEAFF.

Only a few counts were recorded for this clonotype. The rearrangement uses TRBV6-1 and TRBJ1-5; tentative D call: TRBD1 (5 bases). Trimming removed 7 bases at V and 5 bases at J, with 15 bases between. CDR1 and CDR2 from the germline V gene are MNHNS and SASEGT. This CDR3 comprises 14 residues. In nucleotides, the CDR3 is TGTGCCAGCAAGGTGGGGCCGGCCGATCAGCCCCAGCATTTT. Its protein product is CASKVGPADQPQHF.

The rearrangement joins TRBV6-1 to TRBJ2-7; no clear D. The V and J ends lost 6 bases and 4 bases respectively, with 13 bases between them. Germline assignment: CDR1 MNHNS and CDR2 SASEGT. The CDR3 spans 13 residues. The CDR3 DNA reads TGTGCCAGCAGGCAGAGCATGCTATACGAGCAGTACTTC. Translation gives CASRQSMLYEQYF.

The rearrangement links TRBV27 to TRBJ2-5; TRBD2 aligns across 14 bases. J was trimmed by 4 bases and V by 7 bases; bases with no gene match: 11. Germline CDR1 reads MNHEY; CDR2 reads SMNVEV (reference sequence). This CDR3 has 17 residues. The CDR3 sequence is CASTRTSGRSMPETQYF. CDR3 nucleotides: TGTGCCAGCACCCGGACTAGCGGGAGGTCAATGCCAGAGACCCAGTACTTC.

In this sample, this clonotype turned up many times. The chain joins TRBV28 to TRBJ2-5; D could derive from TRBD1 or TRBD2 (5 bases each). Trimming cost V 3 bases and J 0 bases, with 11 bases left between them. The CDR3 has 15 amino acids. Germline CDR1 and CDR2: MDHEN and SYDVKM. The CDR3 DNA reads TGTGCCAGCAGTTTCCAAGGGACGTACCAAGAGACCCAGTACTTC. The encoded protein is CASSFQGTYQETQYF.

The genes are TRBV20-1 and TRBJ2-1, with TRBD2 matching 12 bases. Unmatched junction bases numbered 13, after V lost 5 bases and J lost 8 bases. CDR1 is DFQATT and CDR2 is SNEGSKA in the germline V gene (reference sequence). There are 16 residues in the CDR3. The CDR3 protein is CSAFYPTSGSIHEQFF. CDR3 bases: TGCAGTGCTTTTTACCCGACTAGCGGGAGCATTCATGAGCAGTTCTTC.

This clonotype has at least ten counts. This chain joins TRBV5-1 and TRBJ2-3; maybe TRBD2 (6 bases). The CDR3 runs 15 residues. Trimming removed 5 bases at V and 1 base at J, with 14 bases between. Germline V gives CDR1 SGHRS, CDR2 YFSETQ. CDR3: CASSSFGEGTDTQYF. Here the CDR3 DNA reads TGCGCCAGCAGTTCCTTCGGGGAGGGCACAGATACGCAGTATTTT.

This clonotype occurred many times. The rearrangement joins TRBV7-9 to TRBJ1-2; no clear D. This CDR3 spans 14 amino acids. V dropped 5 bases and J dropped 8 bases, with 18 bases sitting between them. The germline CDR1 and CDR2 sequences are SEHNR and FQNEAQ (reference sequence). CDR3 bases: TGTGCCAGCAGCGAAGCAGGCGGAGTCAAGGGCTACACCTTC. Translated, it gives CASSEAGGVKGYTF.

This clonotype was recorded at least ten times. The chain joins TRBV5-1 to TRBJ2-7; 7 bases match TRBD1. This CDR3 contains 18 residues. V lost 2 bases and J lost 3; bases outside the gene matches: 17. CDR1 is SGHRS, CDR2 YFSETQ, per germline. The CDR3 reads CASSLRPPLDRQLYEQYF. The DNA of the CDR3 is TGCGCCAGCAGCTTACGCCCGCCCTTGGACAGGCAACTCTACGAGCAGTACTTC. The full variable domain, completed using reference TRBV5-1 and TRBJ2-7, is KAGVTQTPRYLIKTRGQQVTLSCSPISGHRSVSWYQQTPGQGLQFLFEYFSETQRNKGNFPGRFSGRQFSNSRSEMNVSTLELGDSALYLCASSLRPPLDRQLYEQYFGPGTRLTVT.

This chain uses TRBV9 with TRBJ2-3, with D possibly TRBD1 on 5 matching bases. Trimming cost V 2 bases and J 6 bases, with 13 bases left between them. This CDR3 region has 14 residues. Germline CDR1 reads SGDLS; CDR2 reads YYNGEE. This chain's CDR3 is CASSVKGVVDTQYF. Here the CDR3 DNA reads TGTGCCAGCAGCGTCAAAGGGGTGGTGGATACGCAGTATTTT.

There are many counts of this clonotype. The chain links TRBV20-1 to TRBJ1-4; no clear D. Germline CDR1 reads DFQATT; CDR2 reads SNEGSKA (reference sequence). The V end lost 0 bases, the J end lost 0 bases, and 8 bases lay between the germline ends. The CDR3 is 15 residues long. The CDR3 DNA follows: TGCAGTGCTAGAGATGGAGTTGCAACTAATGAAAAACTGTTTTTT. As protein: CSARDGVATNEKLFF.

This clonotype was picked up a small number of times. The chain carries TRBV4-1 and TRBJ2-7, with D tentatively TRBD1 or TRBD2 (5 bases each). The CDR3 is 14 residues long. The V end lost 4 bases, the J end lost 1 base, and 11 bases lay between the germline ends. Germline assignment: CDR1 MGHRA and CDR2 YSYEKL. The CDR3 reads CASSPGTLSYEQYF. CDR3 bases: TGCGCCAGCAGCCCCGGGACCCTTTCCTACGAGCAGTACTTC.

This clonotype was recorded many times. V usage is TRBV3-1 and J usage is TRBJ1-2, with a possible D match to TRBD1 (5 bases). The CDR3 is made up of 19 amino acids. V was cut by 0 bases and J by 1 base, with 21 bases left in between. Germline V gene sequence: CDR1 LGHDT, CDR2 YNNKEL (reference sequence). The CDR3 region is CASSQDNIRLFDSNYGYTF. CDR3 nucleotide sequence: TGTGCCAGCAGCCAAGATAATATCCGGCTTTTCGACAGTAACTATGGCTACACCTTC.

The V and J genes are TRBV29-1 and TRBJ2-1, with D unresolved. Trimming took off 4 bases at V and 4 bases at J, with 2 bases between the two ends. The CDR3 spans 10 residues. Germline V gene data show CDR1 as SQVTM and CDR2 as ANQGSEA. The CDR3 DNA is TGCAGCGTTGTATACAATGAGCAGTTCTTC. It yields the protein CSVVYNEQFF.

This clonotype was counted many times. This sequence joins TRBV12-3 or TRBV12-4 and TRBJ2-3, with D possibly matching TRBD2 (6 bases). V dropped 3 bases and J dropped 3 bases, with 16 bases sitting between them. The CDR3 loop spans 16 amino acids. Written as DNA, the CDR3 is TGTGCCAGCAGTTTGGGGGACGGGAGTGTAACAGATACGCAGTATTTT. Translating it yields CASSLGDGSVTDTQYF.

This clonotype was detected a few times. The rearrangement uses TRBV27 and TRBJ2-1; D is perhaps TRBD2 (5 bases). Trimming removed 2 bases from V and 7 bases from J, with 12 bases in between. The CDR3 sequence is 14 residues long. CDR1 and CDR2 (germline): MNHEY, SMNVEV (reference sequence). The CDR3 spells CASSLNPSHNEQFF. CDR3 bases: TGTGCCAGCAGTTTAAATCCTAGCCATAATGAGCAGTTCTTC.

This clonotype was found many times. The genes are TRBV7-6 and TRBJ2-7; no clear D gene. The germline CDR1 and CDR2 sequences are SGHVS and FNYEAQ. The ends were cut back, 3 bases at V and 1 base at J, with 10 bases in the middle. The CDR3 consists of 14 residues. The CDR3 region is CASSFQHGSYEQYF. The CDR3 coding sequence is TGTGCCAGCAGCTTTCAGCACGGATCCTACGAGCAGTACTTC.